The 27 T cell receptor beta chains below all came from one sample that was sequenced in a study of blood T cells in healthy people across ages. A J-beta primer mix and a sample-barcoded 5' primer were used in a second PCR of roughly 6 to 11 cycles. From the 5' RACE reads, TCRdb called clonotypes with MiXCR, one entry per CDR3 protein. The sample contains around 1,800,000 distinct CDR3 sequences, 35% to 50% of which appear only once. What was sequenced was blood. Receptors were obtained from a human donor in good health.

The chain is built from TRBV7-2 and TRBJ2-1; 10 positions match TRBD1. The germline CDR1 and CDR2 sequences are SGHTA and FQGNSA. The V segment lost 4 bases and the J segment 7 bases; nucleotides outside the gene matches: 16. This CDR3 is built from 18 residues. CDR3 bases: TGTGCCAGCAGCTCTGGGTTGGACAGGGGGATTCGGGGGAATGAGCAGTTCTTC. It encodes CASSSGLDRGIRGNEQFF.

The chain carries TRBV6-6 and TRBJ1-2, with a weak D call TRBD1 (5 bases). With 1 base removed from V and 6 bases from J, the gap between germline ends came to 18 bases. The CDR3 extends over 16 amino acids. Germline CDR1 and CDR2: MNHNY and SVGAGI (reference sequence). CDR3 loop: CASSYYNGEGKNGYTF. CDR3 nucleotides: TGTGCCAGCAGTTACTACAATGGGGAGGGGAAAAATGGCTACACCTTC.

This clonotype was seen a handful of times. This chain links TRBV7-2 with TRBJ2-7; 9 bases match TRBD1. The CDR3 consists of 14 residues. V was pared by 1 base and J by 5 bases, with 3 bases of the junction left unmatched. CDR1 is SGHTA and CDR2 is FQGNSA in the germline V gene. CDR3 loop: CASSLGTGADEQYF. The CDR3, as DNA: TGTGCCAGCAGCTTAGGGACAGGGGCGGACGAGCAGTACTTC.

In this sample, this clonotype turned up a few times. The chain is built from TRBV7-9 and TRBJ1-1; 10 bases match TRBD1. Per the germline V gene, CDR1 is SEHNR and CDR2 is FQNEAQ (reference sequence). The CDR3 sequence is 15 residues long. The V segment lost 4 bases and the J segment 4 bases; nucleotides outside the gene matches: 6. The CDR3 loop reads CASSSPGQGITEAFF. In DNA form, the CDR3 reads TGTGCCAGCAGCTCTCCGGGACAGGGGATCACTGAAGCTTTCTTT.

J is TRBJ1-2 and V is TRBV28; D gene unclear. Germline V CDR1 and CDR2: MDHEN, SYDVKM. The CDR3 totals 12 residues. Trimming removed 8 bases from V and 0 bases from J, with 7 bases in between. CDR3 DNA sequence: TGTGCCAGCGTCGGGGCTAACTATGGCTACACCTTC. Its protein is CASVGANYGYTF.

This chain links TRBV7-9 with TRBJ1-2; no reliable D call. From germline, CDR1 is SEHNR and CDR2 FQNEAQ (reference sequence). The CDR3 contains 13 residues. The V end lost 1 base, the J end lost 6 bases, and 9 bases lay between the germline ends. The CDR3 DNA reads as TGTGCCAGCAGCTTAGAAGTAACCGATGGCTACACCTTC. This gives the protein CASSLEVTDGYTF.

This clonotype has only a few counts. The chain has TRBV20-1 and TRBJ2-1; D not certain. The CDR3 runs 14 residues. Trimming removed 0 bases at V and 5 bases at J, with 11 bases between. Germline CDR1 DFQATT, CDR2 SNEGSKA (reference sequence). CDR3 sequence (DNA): TGCAGTGCTAGAGAAGGTTGGTTGAACAATGAGCAGTTCTTC. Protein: CSAREGWLNNEQFF.

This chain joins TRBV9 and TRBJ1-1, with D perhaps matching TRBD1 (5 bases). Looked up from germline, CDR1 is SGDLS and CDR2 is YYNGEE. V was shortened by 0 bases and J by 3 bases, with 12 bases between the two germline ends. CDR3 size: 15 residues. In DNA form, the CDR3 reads TGTGCCAGCAGCGTAGTAGGGGTGAGGGACACTGAAGCTTTCTTT. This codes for CASSVVGVRDTEAFF.

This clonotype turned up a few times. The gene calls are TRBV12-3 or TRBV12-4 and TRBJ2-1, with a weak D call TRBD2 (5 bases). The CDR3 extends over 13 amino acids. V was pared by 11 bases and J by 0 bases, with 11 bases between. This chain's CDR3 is CAGTGSSYNEQFF. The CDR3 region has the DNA TGTGCCGGCACGGGGAGCTCCTACAATGAGCAGTTCTTC.

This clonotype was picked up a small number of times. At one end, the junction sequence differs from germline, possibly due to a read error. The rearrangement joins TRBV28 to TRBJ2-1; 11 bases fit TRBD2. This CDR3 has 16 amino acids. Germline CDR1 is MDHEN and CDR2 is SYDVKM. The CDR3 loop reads CASSPLAGGSHNEQFF. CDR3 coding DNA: TGTGCCAGCAGTCCCCTAGCGGGGGGCTCCCACAATGAGCAGTTCTTC.

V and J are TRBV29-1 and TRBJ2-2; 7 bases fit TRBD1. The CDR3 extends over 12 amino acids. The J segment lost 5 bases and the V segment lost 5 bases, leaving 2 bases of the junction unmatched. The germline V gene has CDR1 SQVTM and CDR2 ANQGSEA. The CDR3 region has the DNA TGCAGCGTTTTCAGGGGGACCGGGGAGCTGTTTTTT. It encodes CSVFRGTGELFF.

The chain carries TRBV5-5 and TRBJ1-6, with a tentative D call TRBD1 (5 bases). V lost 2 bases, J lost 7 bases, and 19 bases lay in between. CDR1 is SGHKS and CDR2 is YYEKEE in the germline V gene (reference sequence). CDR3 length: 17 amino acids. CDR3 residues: CASSFLRPGRENSPLHF. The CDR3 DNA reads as TGTGCCAGCAGCTTCCTCCGACCGGGACGGGAGAATTCACCCCTCCACTTT. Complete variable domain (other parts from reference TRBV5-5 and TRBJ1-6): DAGVTQSPTHLIKTRGQQVTLRCSPISGHKSVSWYQQVLGQGPQFIFQYYEKEERGRGNFPDRFSARQFPNYSSELNVNALLLGDSALYLCASSFLRPGRENSPLHFGNGTRLTVT.

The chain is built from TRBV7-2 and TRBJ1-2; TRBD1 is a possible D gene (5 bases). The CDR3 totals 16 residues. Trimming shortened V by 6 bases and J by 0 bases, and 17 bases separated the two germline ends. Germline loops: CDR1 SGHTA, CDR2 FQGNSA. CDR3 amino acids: CASRRRGQGANYGYTF. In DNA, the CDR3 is TGTGCCAGCAGAAGGAGGGGCCAGGGAGCTAACTATGGCTACACCTTC.

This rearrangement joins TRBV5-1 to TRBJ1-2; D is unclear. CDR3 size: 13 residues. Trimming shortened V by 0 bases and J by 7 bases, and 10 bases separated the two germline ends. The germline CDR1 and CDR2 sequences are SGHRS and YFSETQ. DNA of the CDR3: TGCGCCAGCAGCTTGGACAGAACTTGTGGCTACACCTTC. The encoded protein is CASSLDRTCGYTF.

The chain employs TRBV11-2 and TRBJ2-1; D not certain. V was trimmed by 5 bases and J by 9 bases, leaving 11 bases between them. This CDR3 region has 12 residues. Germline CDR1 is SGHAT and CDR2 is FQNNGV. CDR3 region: CASSQGIAEQFF. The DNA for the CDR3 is TGTGCCAGCAGCCAAGGGATAGCTGAGCAGTTCTTC.

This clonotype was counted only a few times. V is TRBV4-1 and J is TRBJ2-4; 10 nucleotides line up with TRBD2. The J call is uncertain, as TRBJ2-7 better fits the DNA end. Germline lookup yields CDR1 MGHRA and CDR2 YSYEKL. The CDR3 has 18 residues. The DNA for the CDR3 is TGCGCCAGCAGCCTCACGGGGGGTAGCGGGGGGCCCTCCTACGAGCAGTACTTC. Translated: CASSLTGGSGGPSYEQYF.

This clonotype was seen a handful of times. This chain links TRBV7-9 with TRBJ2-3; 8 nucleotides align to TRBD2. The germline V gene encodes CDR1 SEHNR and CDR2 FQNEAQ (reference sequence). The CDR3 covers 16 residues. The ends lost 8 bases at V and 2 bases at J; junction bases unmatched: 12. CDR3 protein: CASGSPSGSLTDTQYF. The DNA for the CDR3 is TGTGCCAGCGGGTCCCCTAGCGGGTCCCTCACAGATACGCAGTATTTT.

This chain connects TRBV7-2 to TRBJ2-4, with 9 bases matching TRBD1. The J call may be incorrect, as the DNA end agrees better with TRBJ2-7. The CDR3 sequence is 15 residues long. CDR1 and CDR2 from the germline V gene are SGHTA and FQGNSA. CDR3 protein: CASSLPGTGYREQYF. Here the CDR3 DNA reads TGTGCCAGCAGCCTTCCCGGGACAGGGTATCGCGAGCAGTACTTC.

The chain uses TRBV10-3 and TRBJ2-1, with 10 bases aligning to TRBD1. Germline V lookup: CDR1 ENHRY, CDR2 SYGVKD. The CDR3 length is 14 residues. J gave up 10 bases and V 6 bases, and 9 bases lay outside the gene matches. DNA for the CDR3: TGTGCCATCAGGGGGGACAGGGGAATTTGGGAGCAGTTCTTC. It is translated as CAIRGDRGIWEQFF.

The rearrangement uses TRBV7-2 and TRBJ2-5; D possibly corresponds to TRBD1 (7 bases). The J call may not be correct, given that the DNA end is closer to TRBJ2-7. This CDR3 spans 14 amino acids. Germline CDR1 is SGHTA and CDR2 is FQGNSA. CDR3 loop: CASSPSRGRYEQYF. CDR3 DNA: TGTGCCAGCAGCCCTTCCAGGGGGAGGTACGAGCAGTACTTC.

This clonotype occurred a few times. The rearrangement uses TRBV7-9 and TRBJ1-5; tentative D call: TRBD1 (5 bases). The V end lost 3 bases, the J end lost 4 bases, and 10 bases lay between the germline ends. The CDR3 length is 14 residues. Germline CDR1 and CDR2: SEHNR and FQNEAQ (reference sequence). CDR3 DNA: TGTGCCAGCAGCTTCCTGGGGGTTAATCAGCCCCAGCATTTT. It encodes CASSFLGVNQPQHF. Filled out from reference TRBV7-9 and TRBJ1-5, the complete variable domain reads DTGVSQNPRHKITKRGQNVTFRCDPISEHNRLYWYRQTLGQGPEFLTYFQNEAQLEKSRLLSDRFSAERPKGSFSTLEIQRTEQGDSAMYLCASSFLGVNQPQHFGDGTRLSIL.

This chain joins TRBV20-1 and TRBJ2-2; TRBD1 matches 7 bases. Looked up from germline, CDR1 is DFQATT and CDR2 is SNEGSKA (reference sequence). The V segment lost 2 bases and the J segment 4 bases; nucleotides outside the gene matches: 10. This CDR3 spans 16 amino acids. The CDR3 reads CSARRAGTAPTGELFF. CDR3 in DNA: TGCAGTGCTAGACGCGCCGGGACAGCACCCACCGGGGAGCTGTTTTTT.

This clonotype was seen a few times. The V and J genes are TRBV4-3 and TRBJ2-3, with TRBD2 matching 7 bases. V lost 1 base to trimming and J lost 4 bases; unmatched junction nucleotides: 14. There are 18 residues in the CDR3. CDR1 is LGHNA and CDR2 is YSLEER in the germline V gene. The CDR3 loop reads CASSQGPRGGGISDTQYF. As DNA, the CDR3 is TGCGCCAGCAGCCAAGGCCCGCGAGGCGGGGGAATATCAGATACGCAGTATTTT.

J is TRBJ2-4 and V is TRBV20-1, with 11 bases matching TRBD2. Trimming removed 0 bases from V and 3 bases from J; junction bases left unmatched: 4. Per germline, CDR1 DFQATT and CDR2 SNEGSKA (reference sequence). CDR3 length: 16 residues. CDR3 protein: CSARDPTSGVKNIQYF. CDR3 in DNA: TGCAGTGCTAGAGACCCGACTAGCGGGGTCAAAAACATTCAGTACTTC.

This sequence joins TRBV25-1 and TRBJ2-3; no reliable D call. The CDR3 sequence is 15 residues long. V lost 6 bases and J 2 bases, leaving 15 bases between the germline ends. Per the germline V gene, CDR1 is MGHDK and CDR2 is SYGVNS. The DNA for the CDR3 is TGTGCCAGCAGAGGGTTTTACAGATCCACAGATACGCAGTATTTT. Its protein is CASRGFYRSTDTQYF.

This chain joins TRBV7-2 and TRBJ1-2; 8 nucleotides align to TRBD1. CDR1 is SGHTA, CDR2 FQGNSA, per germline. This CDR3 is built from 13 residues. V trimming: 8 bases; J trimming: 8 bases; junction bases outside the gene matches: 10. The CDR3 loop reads CASRQGAGRGYTF. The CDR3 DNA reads TGTGCCAGCCGGCAGGGGGCAGGCAGAGGCTACACCTTC.

CDR3 sequence: CASSQVSGAWGEQFF. CDR3 DNA sequence: TGCGCCAGCAGCCAGGTATCGGGGGCCTGGGGTGAGCAGTTCTTC. This chain links TRBV4-1 with TRBJ2-1; D may match TRBD1 or TRBD2 (6 bases each). Germline V CDR1 and CDR2: MGHRA, YSYEKL. The CDR3 consists of 15 residues. Deletions cut 3 bases from V and 9 bases from J, with 18 bases between.